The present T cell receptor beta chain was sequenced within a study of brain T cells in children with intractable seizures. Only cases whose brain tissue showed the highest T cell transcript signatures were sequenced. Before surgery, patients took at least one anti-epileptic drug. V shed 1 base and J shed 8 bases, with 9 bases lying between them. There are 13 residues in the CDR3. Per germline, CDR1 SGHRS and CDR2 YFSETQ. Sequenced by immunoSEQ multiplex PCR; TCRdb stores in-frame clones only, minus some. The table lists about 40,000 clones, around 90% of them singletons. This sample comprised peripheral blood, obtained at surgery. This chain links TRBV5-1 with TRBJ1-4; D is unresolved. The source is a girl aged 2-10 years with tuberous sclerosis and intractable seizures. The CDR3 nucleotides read TGCGCCAGCAGCTTGACGTCTGGGGAAAAACTGTTTTTT. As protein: CASSLTSGEKLFF. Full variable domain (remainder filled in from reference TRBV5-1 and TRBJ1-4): KAGVTQTPRYLIKTRGQQVTLSCSPISGHRSVSWYQQTPGQGLQFLFEYFSETQRNKGNFPGRFSGRQFSNSRSEMNVSTLELGDSALYLCASSLTSGEKLFFGSGTQLSVL.